This entry concerns a single T cell receptor beta chain. The antigen remains unidentified. This sample was included in a study of T-cell reconstitution after alpha-beta-depleted transplantation in children. Study-wide results and caveats: Two months or so post-transplant, alpha-beta T cells reportedly derived from several hundred expanded graft clones.

Trimming stripped 5 bases from V and 4 bases from J, with 11 bases between. The CDR3 contains 14 residues. Germline values: CDR1 SGHTA, CDR2 FQGTGA. The library targeted TCRbeta and was prepared with unique molecular identifiers. One entry per CDR3 protein, called by TCRdb with MiXCR from the PCR reads. Here the sample spans nearly 350,000 distinct CDR3 sequences, 16% being singletons. The chain employs TRBV7-3 and TRBJ2-2, with D maybe TRBD1 (6 bases). The material sequenced was PBMCs, mostly from graft donor cells, taken 360 days after TCRalphabeta/CD19-depleted stem cell transplant. The source of this sequence is a male patient aged 2-15 years who had a stem cell transplant for acute lymphoblastic leukemia, so the T cells may come from the graft donor. CDR3 amino acids: CASSPRTATGELFF. CDR3 in DNA: TGTGCCAGCAGCCCACGGACAGCCACCGGGGAGCTGTTTTTT.